What follows describes a single TCR beta chain. TCRdb used MiXCR to reprocess the reads, holding one entry per CDR3 protein. The repertoire has hundreds of thousands of distinct CDR3 sequences, 22% of them found once; the top ten carry about 20%. This specimen comes from a study of T cell repertoires in cytomegalovirus infection. Germline CDR1 is DFQATT and CDR2 is SNEGSKA (reference sequence). The CDR3 has 15 amino acids. V lost 3 bases to trimming and J lost 4 bases; unmatched junction nucleotides: 9. The specimen was CD8+ T cells from PBMCs. This sequence was found in a human donor in good health (CMV status not recorded). Some clones in this sample may be carry-over from other donors' samples. The chain has TRBV20-1 and TRBJ2-3; TRBD2 matches at 8 bases. The CDR3 region is CSARSGGGSADTQYF. The CDR3 DNA follows: TGCAGTGCTAGGTCTGGCGGGGGGAGCGCAGATACGCAGTATTTT.